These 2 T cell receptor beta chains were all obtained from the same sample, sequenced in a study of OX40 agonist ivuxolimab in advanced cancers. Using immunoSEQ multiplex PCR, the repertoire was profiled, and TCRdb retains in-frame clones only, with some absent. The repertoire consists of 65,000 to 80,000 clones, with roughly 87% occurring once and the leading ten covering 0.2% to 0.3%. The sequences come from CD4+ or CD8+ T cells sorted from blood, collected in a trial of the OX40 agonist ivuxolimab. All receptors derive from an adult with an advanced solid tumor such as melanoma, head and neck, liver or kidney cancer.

CDR3 DNA: TGTGCCAGCAGCTTGCCGGGGTCCCCTTCCTACGAGCAGTACTTC. Its translation is CASSLPGSPSYEQYF. This sequence joins TRBV5-6 and TRBJ2-7; TRBD2 might be the D (5 bases). Germline V gene sequence: CDR1 SGHDT, CDR2 YYEEEE. The CDR3 sequence is 15 residues long. Trimming left V 1 base short and J 1 base short, with 12 bases between.

The CDR3 region has the DNA TGTGCCAGCAGCAACCCTGACAGGGAAGACACCGGGGAGCTGTTTTTT. Protein product: CASSNPDREDTGELFF. The rearrangement links TRBV21-1 to TRBJ2-2; TRBD1 is the table's D call, not checked against the DNA. TRBV21-1 has pseudogene status. This CDR3 has 16 amino acids.